The T cell receptor (beta chain) described here comes from a study of T cells after yellow fever vaccination (dated by TCRdb to between 2019 and 2020). A note on the overall study: The SMART-Seq v4 Ultra Low Input RNA kit was used to prepare libraries from fractions with low cell numbers. Blood was collected at multiple timepoints before and after primary and secondary immunization, and bulk PBMC replicates and cell subsets were isolated. Two healthy male donors, one aged 18 to 29 and one aged 30 to 40 years, made up the cohort. To follow T-cell clones before and after primary and booster YFV17D yellow fever vaccination, bulk TCR alpha and beta repertoires were sequenced over time.

The paper as a whole reports these results and caveats: After the booster, most clones that had expanded after primary vaccination were detected again (over 95% of CD4 and around nine tenths of CD8), suggesting broad maintenance of memory. Only a couple of donors were included in the study, so the extent to which the findings can be generalized is limited. A small share of clonotypes was detected in both CD4 and CD8 compartments, with the overlap likely arising from convergent recombination. FACS-sorted repertoires could contain abundant contaminating clonotypes from the bulk population, so computational filtering was required. Compared with the primary T-cell response, the secondary T-cell response was faster but weaker, reaching its peak on day 5 rather than on day 15.

The V end gives up 5 bases and the J end 2 bases, leaving 6 bases in the junction not matched to a gene. In the germline V gene (reference sequence), CDR1 corresponds to SEHNR and CDR2 to FQNEAQ. CDR3 length: 14 amino acids, cysteine to phenylalanine. Only the CDR3 portion is preserved as DNA: 42 bases, with reading frame beginning at the first base. The treatment or condition label on this specimen signifies: live attenuated yellow fever vaccine strain. At every blood-draw timepoint, two biological replicates of bulk PBMCs were collected. A standard Ficoll-Paque protocol was used to isolate PBMCs from peripheral blood. TriZol was used to extract RNA from bulk PBMCs, from CD4 and CD8 fractions, and from dextramer-positive and dextramer-negative fractions. As to this clonotype: There is no known antigen for this receptor. The input lacks base qualities; no much larger clone sits a single base away.

TCR cDNA was synthesized by 5'RACE template switching, which introduced a universal primer site and unique molecular identifiers. cDNA synthesis was primed from both the TCR alpha and TCR beta constant segments. Library amplification used two PCR steps, and the second PCR step added sample barcodes and sequencing adapters. Libraries were sequenced on Illumina HiSeq 2500 (2x100 bp) or NovaSeq (2x150 bp). The original pipeline was this. Demultiplexing of reads and collapsing into UMI consensus sequences were performed with MIGEC, and V(D)J alignment was carried out with MiXCR. Vaccine-responding clonotypes were identified with edgeR using replicate PBMC samples, with FDR below 0.01 and a log2 fold change above 5 up to day 15 being required. Bulk clonotypes were assigned CD4 or CD8 identity according to which sequenced CD4 or CD8 repertoire held them at higher abundance. Using fastp trimming at Q25 and MiXCR clonotype assembly, TCRdb reanalyzed the public sequencing data and kept in-frame beta chains. Rows are combined by CDR3 protein, so each entry shows the most common genes and DNA. In this record, the V and J calls reflect TCRdb's handling and not the investigators' own analysis. The sample has about 370,000 distinct CDR3 sequences on record, approximately 10% of them singletons. The ten largest clonotypes hold less than 20% of the sample.

The rearranged segments are TRBV7-9 and TRBJ2-7; 7 central nucleotides agree with TRBD1. The sequence was collected from a man aged 18-30 years who received the YFV17D yellow fever vaccine. The input for sequencing was PBMCs, taken on the day of the first yellow fever vaccination. At the DNA level, the sequence is TGTGCCAGCAGCCCGACAGGGCTGACCTACGAGCAGTACTTC. This gives the protein CASSPTGLTYEQYF.